A single T cell receptor (beta chain) is shown here with its context. This sample is drawn from a study of blood T cell repertoires in COVID-19. Looking at the study overall: The United States, Italy and Spain were the sources of the acute and convalescent COVID-19 samples. PBMCs, B-cell-depleted T cells, or T cells provided the cDNA or gDNA that made up the material.

As processed by the authors: Counts of nucleated cells, estimated from reference gene primer amplification, were obtained. The data were produced by immunoSEQ multiplex PCR, yet TCRdb's version contains in-frame clones alone and is incomplete. The V and J calls and clone size come from that table; D and trimming were worked out from the DNA. The profile shows 200,000 to 300,000 clones, approximately 86% of them singletons. Sequencing input: peripheral blood. This clonotype was sampled from a man aged 25-45 years with active or convalescent COVID-19.

CDR3 DNA: TGTGCCAGCAGCTTTCCACAGGGGGAAACTGAAGCTTTCTTT. As protein: CASSFPQGETEAFF. V gene TRBV7-9 combines with J gene TRBJ1-1; 8 nucleotides line up with TRBD1. This CDR3 spans 14 amino acids. Germline values: CDR1 SEHNR, CDR2 FQNEAQ (reference sequence). Trimming at V came to 3 bases and at J to 5 bases, leaving 5 bases not matched to a gene.